Each of the 17 T cell receptor beta chains below was sequenced from the same sample in a study of identical twins. MiXCR, run by TCRdb on the 5' RACE reads, gives a single entry per CDR3 protein. The table lists 450,000 to 600,000 distinct CDR3 sequences, approximately 20% of them singletons. These data were also filed under a second study, of yellow fever vaccine responses in identical twins.

The sequencing sample was made of CD4+ T cells sorted from blood. The receptors come from a woman in her late teens or twenties in good health.

This clonotype has just a few counts. The rearrangement links TRBV7-9 to TRBJ2-1; D gene uncertain. The CDR3 contains 13 residues. Germline V gene sequence: CDR1 SEHNR, CDR2 FQNEAQ (reference sequence). The V end was cut by 1 base, the J end by 5 bases, with 6 bases between. The CDR3, as DNA: TGTGCCAGCAGCTTAGACATAGACAATGAGCAGTTCTTC. It encodes CASSLDIDNEQFF.

This clonotype appeared a few times. The chain combines TRBV28 with TRBJ2-1, with D possibly matching TRBD2 (5 bases). The CDR3 is 15 residues long. V was clipped by 3 bases and J by 2 bases, with 11 bases between them. Germline V gives CDR1 MDHEN, CDR2 SYDVKM. The CDR3 bases are TGTGCCAGCAGTTTCCGACTATCGGCCTACAATGAGCAGTTCTTC. Its translation: CASSFRLSAYNEQFF. Supplemented by reference TRBV28 and TRBJ2-1, the full variable domain reads DVKVTQSSRYLVKRTGEKVFLECVQDMDHENMFWYRQDPGLGLRLIYFSYDVKMKEKGDIPEGYSVSREKKERFSLILESASTNQTSMYLCASSFRLSAYNEQFFGPGTRLTVL.

The chain uses TRBV6-4 and TRBJ2-1, with 7 bases that match TRBD2. The germline CDR1 and CDR2 sequences are MRHNA and SNTAGT. The CDR3 has 16 amino acids. The V segment lost 5 bases and the J segment 7 bases; nucleotides outside the gene matches: 14. This CDR3 is CASSPTGTTYTNEQFF. Written as DNA, the CDR3 is TGTGCCAGCAGTCCGACCGGGACTACTTACACGAATGAGCAGTTCTTC.

The chain couples TRBV7-9 to TRBJ2-2; no clear D gene. This CDR3 comprises 14 residues. The germline V gene encodes CDR1 SEHNR and CDR2 FQNEAQ (reference sequence). V shed 4 bases and J shed 0 bases, with 6 bases lying between them. The CDR3: CASSSHANTGELFF. In nucleotides, the CDR3 is TGTGCCAGCAGCTCTCACGCGAACACCGGGGAGCTGTTTTTT. Based on the CDR3 plus reference TRBV7-9 and TRBJ2-2, the full variable domain is DTGVSQNPRHKITKRGQNVTFRCDPISEHNRLYWYRQTLGQGPEFLTYFQNEAQLEKSRLLSDRFSAERPKGSFSTLEIQRTEQGDSAMYLCASSSHANTGELFFGEGSRLTVL.

This clonotype appeared a few times. The rearrangement joins TRBV20-1 to TRBJ2-2; TRBD2 matches 8 bases. Germline lookup yields CDR1 DFQATT and CDR2 SNEGSKA (reference sequence). This CDR3 has 14 amino acids. V dropped 5 bases and J dropped 7; count of bases not matched to a gene: 9. The CDR3 DNA sequence: TGCAGTGCTCTCAGGACTAGCATTGGCGGGGAGCTGTTTTTT. Protein product: CSALRTSIGGELFF.

This chain connects TRBV6-5 to TRBJ2-7, with 8 positions matching TRBD1. Germline trimming cut 4 bases from V and 6 bases from J; bases unmatched to any gene: 8. Germline-derived CDR1 and CDR2 are MNHEY and SVGAGI. The CDR3 is made up of 14 amino acids. For the CDR3, the DNA is TGTGCCAGCAGTTGGTCCGGGACAGGTGCCGAGCAGTACGTC. This gives the protein CASSWSGTGAEQYV.

This clonotype was seen only a few times. J is TRBJ2-1 and V is TRBV24-1; D possibly corresponds to TRBD2 (6 bases). Trimming left V 4 bases short and J 2 bases short, with 14 bases between. There are 16 residues in the CDR3. The germline CDR1 and CDR2 sequences are KGHDR and SFDVKD. CDR3 loop: CATSEGGSGAYNEQFF. The CDR3 region has the DNA TGTGCCACCAGTGAGGGGGGTAGCGGTGCCTACAATGAGCAGTTCTTC.

This clonotype was counted a few times. This sequence joins TRBV11-2 and TRBJ2-1; 10 positions agree with TRBD2. Looked up from germline, CDR1 is SGHAT and CDR2 is FQNNGV. V gave up 4 bases and J gave up 3 bases; unmatched junction bases: 18. CDR3 size: 20 residues. The DNA for the CDR3 is TGTGCCAGCAGCTCCACCCTAAACGCTAGCGGGAGAACGGTCTACAATGAGCAGTTCTTC. This codes for CASSSTLNASGRTVYNEQFF.

The chain combines TRBV16 with TRBJ2-7; 10 nucleotides match TRBD1. The CDR3 covers 17 residues. Trimming cost V 0 bases and J 3 bases; bases outside gene matches: 8. CDR1 and CDR2 (germline): KGHSY, FQNENV. The CDR3 reads CASSQSIGQGVYYEQYF. Written as DNA, the CDR3 is TGTGCCAGCAGCCAATCTATCGGACAGGGGGTGTACTACGAGCAGTACTTC.

The table lists this clonotype with a count of one. The chain employs TRBV12-3 or TRBV12-4 and TRBJ2-7; D not certain. V lost 5 bases to trimming and J lost 3 bases, with 14 bases between them. This CDR3 is built from 14 residues. CDR3 sequence: CASSRAQPGYEQYF. CDR3 nucleotide sequence: TGTGCCAGCAGTCGGGCCCAGCCCGGCTACGAGCAGTACTTC.

The chain combines TRBV10-2 with TRBJ2-3; D possibly uses TRBD1 or TRBD2 (7 bases each). The V end was cut by 5 bases, the J end by 6 bases, with 18 bases between. This CDR3 is 15 amino acids long. Per germline, CDR1 WSHSY and CDR2 SAAADI. CDR3 DNA sequence: TGCGCCAGCAGTCGAAGCGGGACAGATTCGGATACGCAGTATTTT. Protein: CASSRSGTDSDTQYF.

This clonotype was seen only a few times. The V call is TRBV7-6, the J call TRBJ2-1; 9 nucleotides line up with TRBD2. This CDR3 is built from 13 residues. The germline gives CDR1 SGHVS, CDR2 FNYEAQ. After removal of 1 base from V and 11 bases from J, the junction contained 3 bases not matched to a gene. The CDR3 nucleotides are TGTGCCAGCAGCTTAGACCTAGCGGGGAAGCAGTTCTTC. As protein: CASSLDLAGKQFF.

This rearrangement joins TRBV7-9 to TRBJ2-6; 8 nucleotides align to TRBD1. Germline V gene sequence: CDR1 SEHNR, CDR2 FQNEAQ (reference sequence). Trimming cost V 10 bases and J 1 base; bases outside gene matches: 12. This CDR3 region has 17 residues. The CDR3 bases are TGTGCCACCGCGAGACAGGGGCTCACTTCTGGGGCCAACGTCCTGACTTTC. Its translation: CATARQGLTSGANVLTF.

This clonotype was seen more than once but under ten times. V and J are TRBV4-1 and TRBJ1-5, with D unresolved. CDR1 is MGHRA and CDR2 is YSYEKL in the germline V gene. Trimming left V 0 bases short and J 4 bases short, with 13 bases between. This CDR3 is 16 amino acids long. CDR3: CASSQEGRAGNQPQHF. The CDR3 nucleotides read TGCGCCAGCAGCCAAGAGGGAAGGGCGGGAAATCAGCCCCAGCATTTT.

A few counts support this clonotype. V is TRBV7-9 and J is TRBJ2-1; 8 nucleotides align to TRBD2. This CDR3 has 16 amino acids. Unmatched junction bases numbered 8, after V lost 4 bases and J lost 3 bases. CDR1 and CDR2 from the germline V gene are SEHNR and FQNEAQ (reference sequence). CDR3: CASSSAPGGDYNEQFF. DNA for the CDR3: TGTGCCAGCAGCTCAGCCCCGGGGGGGGACTACAATGAGCAGTTCTTC.

This clonotype was observed a handful of times. The chain uses TRBV12-5 and TRBJ2-1, with D unclear. Germline V gene data show CDR1 as LGHNT and CDR2 as FRNRAP. This CDR3 spans 12 amino acids. V was pared by 7 bases and J by 5 bases, with 9 bases between. The CDR3 nucleotides read TGTGCTAGTGCCCTAACCGACAATGAGCAGTTCTTC. Residues: CASALTDNEQFF.

This chain connects TRBV20-1 to TRBJ1-5; D gene unclear. V lost 4 bases and J lost 10, with 17 bases in between. The CDR3 is 13 amino acids. The germline V gene has CDR1 DFQATT and CDR2 SNEGSKA (reference sequence). This chain's CDR3 is CSAIPGPTFPQHF. CDR3 sequence (DNA): TGCAGTGCTATCCCGGGCCCAACCTTTCCCCAGCATTTT.